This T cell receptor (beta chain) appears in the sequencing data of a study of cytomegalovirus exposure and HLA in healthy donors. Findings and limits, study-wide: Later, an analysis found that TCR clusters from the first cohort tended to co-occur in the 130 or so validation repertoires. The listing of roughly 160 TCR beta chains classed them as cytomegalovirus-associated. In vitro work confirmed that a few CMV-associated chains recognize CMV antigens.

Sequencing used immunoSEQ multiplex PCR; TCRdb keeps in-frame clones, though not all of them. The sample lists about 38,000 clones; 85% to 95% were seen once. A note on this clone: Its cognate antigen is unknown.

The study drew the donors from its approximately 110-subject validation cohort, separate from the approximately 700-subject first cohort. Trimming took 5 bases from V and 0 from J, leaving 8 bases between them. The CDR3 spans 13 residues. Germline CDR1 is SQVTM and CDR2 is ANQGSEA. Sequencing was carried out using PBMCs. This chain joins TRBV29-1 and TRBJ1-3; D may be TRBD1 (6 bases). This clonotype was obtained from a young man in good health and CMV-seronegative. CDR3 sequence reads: CSVRTVSGNTIYF. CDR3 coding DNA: TGCAGCGTTCGGACAGTCTCTGGAAACACCATATATTTT.